This is a list of T cell receptor beta chains from one sample in a study of human thymus T cells. Repertoires were generated with immunoSEQ multiplex PCR, while TCRdb's copy carries only in-frame clones and drops some. The table shows around 70,000 clones, with 90% to 95% occurring only once. The sequencing input was thymus tissue. These receptors came from a girl under three years old with a congenital heart defect but otherwise immunologically healthy. Each CDR3 is given with its conserved first and last residue. D genes are given only for firm matches. Size is stated for part of the rows, as once, few or many counts, or as a class when the clone is expanded.

v_gene: TRBV27; d_gene: NA; j_gene: TRBJ1-1; abundance: NA; CDR3aa: CASSLSSNIGEVDTEAFF; CDR3nt: TGTGCCAGCAGTTTGAGCAGTAACATCGGGGAGGTTGACACTGAAGCTTTCTTT
v_gene: TRBV30; d_gene: NA; j_gene: TRBJ1-1; abundance: NA; CDR3aa: CAWSKVRRGTEAFF; CDR3nt: TGTGCCTGGAGTAAGGTAAGAAGAGGCACTGAAGCTTTCTTT
v_gene: TRBV5-1; d_gene: NA; j_gene: TRBJ1-2; abundance: NA; CDR3aa: CASSPSRGRGYTF; CDR3nt: TGCGCCAGCAGCCCCTCCAGGGGCCGGGGCTACACCTTC
v_gene: TRBV4-2; d_gene: NA; j_gene: TRBJ2-3; abundance: NA; CDR3aa: CASSQESYGTDTQYF; CDR3nt: TGTGCCAGCAGCCAAGAATCTTATGGCACAGATACGCAGTATTTT
v_gene: TRBV5-6; d_gene: NA; j_gene: TRBJ1-4; abundance: NA; CDR3aa: CASSLGSRGSANEKLFF; CDR3nt: TGTGCCAGCAGCTTGGGGTCCAGGGGTTCTGCTAATGAAAAACTGTTTTTT
v_gene: TRBV27; d_gene: NA; j_gene: TRBJ2-1; abundance: NA; CDR3aa: CASSPHRGAGDIYNEQFF; CDR3nt: TGTGCCAGCTCCCCGCACAGGGGCGCGGGAGATATATATAATGAGCAGTTCTTC
v_gene: TRBV14; d_gene: NA; j_gene: TRBJ2-5; abundance: NA; CDR3aa: CASSQSGVEGARETQYF; CDR3nt: TGTGCCAGCAGCCAATCGGGAGTTGAGGGGGCAAGAGAGACCCAGTACTTC
v_gene: TRBV14; d_gene: NA; j_gene: TRBJ1-1; abundance: NA; CDR3aa: CASSQVTAGSTTEAFF; CDR3nt: TGTGCCAGCAGCCAAGTGACGGCAGGAAGTACCACTGAAGCTTTCTTT
v_gene: TRBV5-4; d_gene: NA; j_gene: TRBJ1-3; abundance: NA; CDR3aa: CASSPNPRDQLHSGNTIYF; CDR3nt: TGTGCCAGCAGCCCAAACCCCCGGGACCAACTACACTCTGGAAACACCATATATTTT
v_gene: TRBV7-9; d_gene: TRBD2; j_gene: TRBJ2-1; abundance: NA; CDR3aa: CASSPTSGNPYNEQFF; CDR3nt: TGTGCCAGCAGCCCGACTAGCGGAAATCCATACAATGAGCAGTTCTTC
v_gene: TRBV29-1; d_gene: NA; j_gene: TRBJ2-1; abundance: NA; CDR3aa: CSVGRQGNEQFF; CDR3nt: TGCAGCGTCGGTCGACAAGGGAATGAGCAGTTCTTC
v_gene: TRBV6-6; d_gene: NA; j_gene: TRBJ1-5; abundance: once; CDR3aa: CASMADKRSNQPQHF; CDR3nt: TGTGCCAGCATGGCAGATAAACGAAGCAATCAGCCCCAGCATTTT
v_gene: TRBV4-2; d_gene: NA; j_gene: TRBJ1-4; abundance: NA; CDR3aa: CASSQGQLRTNEKLFF; CDR3nt: TGTGCCAGCAGCCAAGGGCAGCTTCGGACTAATGAAAAACTGTTTTTT
v_gene: TRBV7-9; d_gene: NA; j_gene: TRBJ2-7; abundance: NA; CDR3aa: CASSFLNPARSSYEQYF; CDR3nt: TGTGCCAGCAGCTTTTTAAATCCGGCCAGGAGCTCCTACGAGCAGTACTTC
v_gene: TRBV29-1; d_gene: NA; j_gene: TRBJ2-5; abundance: NA; CDR3aa: CSVTLTAQETQYF; CDR3nt: TGCAGCGTCACCCTGACAGCCCAAGAGACCCAGTACTTC
v_gene: TRBV10-3; d_gene: NA; j_gene: TRBJ2-7; abundance: NA; CDR3aa: CAISDHPGRGYEQYF; CDR3nt: TGTGCCATCAGTGACCACCCGGGACGGGGCTACGAGCAGTACTTC
v_gene: TRBV5-1; d_gene: NA; j_gene: TRBJ2-1; abundance: NA; CDR3aa: CASSWSGTPSYNEQFF; CDR3nt: TGCGCCAGCAGCTGGTCCGGGACACCTTCCTACAATGAGCAGTTCTTC
v_gene: TRBV4-2; d_gene: TRBD1; j_gene: TRBJ1-3; abundance: NA; CDR3aa: CASSHGQGATGNTIYF; CDR3nt: TGTGCCAGCAGCCACGGACAGGGGGCAACGGGAAACACCATATATTTT
v_gene: TRBV27; d_gene: NA; j_gene: TRBJ1-4; abundance: NA; CDR3aa: CASRADNATNEKLFF; CDR3nt: TGTGCCAGCAGGGCGGACAACGCAACTAATGAAAAACTGTTTTTT
v_gene: TRBV6-1; d_gene: NA; j_gene: TRBJ2-7; abundance: once; CDR3aa: CASSEGDLISTYEQYF; CDR3nt: TGTGCCAGCAGTGAAGGAGACCTGATTTCGACGTACGAGCAGTACTTC
v_gene: TRBV11-2; d_gene: NA; j_gene: TRBJ1-1; abundance: NA; CDR3aa: CASSSSPGPGTEAFF; CDR3nt: TGTGCCAGCAGCTCCTCTCCAGGGCCGGGGACTGAAGCTTTCTTT
v_gene: TRBV29-1; d_gene: NA; j_gene: TRBJ1-1; abundance: once; CDR3aa: CSVPASEGRAPLNTEAFF; CDR3nt: TGCAGCGTTCCCGCTTCTGAGGGGAGGGCGCCCCTGAACACTGAAGCTTTCTTT
v_gene: TRBV7-2; d_gene: NA; j_gene: TRBJ2-1; abundance: NA; CDR3aa: CASSLRGESDEQFF; CDR3nt: TGTGCCAGCAGCTTACGCGGGGAGTCGGATGAGCAGTTCTTC
v_gene: TRBV4-1; d_gene: NA; j_gene: TRBJ2-7; abundance: NA; CDR3aa: CASSQDSPSTTYEQYF; CDR3nt: TGCGCCAGCAGCCAAGATTCCCCATCCACTACCTACGAGCAGTACTTC
v_gene: TRBV25-1; d_gene: TRBD1; j_gene: TRBJ2-7; abundance: once; CDR3aa: CASISETGDDEQYF; CDR3nt: TGTGCCAGCATTTCCGAGACAGGGGATGACGAGCAGTACTTC
v_gene: TRBV6-4; d_gene: TRBD2; j_gene: TRBJ2-7; abundance: NA; CDR3aa: CASPGLATYEQYF; CDR3nt: TGTGCCAGCCCGGGACTAGCCACCTACGAGCAGTACTTC
v_gene: TRBV25-1; d_gene: NA; j_gene: TRBJ2-7; abundance: NA; CDR3aa: CASSEYEPGVTYEQYF; CDR3nt: TGTGCCAGCAGTGAATATGAGCCAGGGGTGACCTACGAGCAGTACTTC
v_gene: TRBV27; d_gene: NA; j_gene: TRBJ2-7; abundance: NA; CDR3aa: CASSFNGPTYEQYF; CDR3nt: TGTGCCAGCAGTTTTAACGGTCCCACCTACGAGCAGTACTTC
v_gene: TRBV20-1; d_gene: NA; j_gene: TRBJ2-5; abundance: NA; CDR3aa: CSVRFETQYF; CDR3nt: TGCAGTGTCCGATTCGAGACCCAGTACTTC
v_gene: TRBV4-2; d_gene: TRBD2; j_gene: TRBJ2-7; abundance: NA; CDR3aa: CASSQEGRGGRYEQYF; CDR3nt: TGTGCCAGCAGCCAAGAGGGACGGGGAGGGCGGTACGAGCAGTACTTC
v_gene: TRBV5-5; d_gene: NA; j_gene: TRBJ2-7; abundance: NA; CDR3aa: CASSPEPPYEQYF; CDR3nt: TGTGCCAGCAGCCCAGAACCCCCCTACGAGCAGTACTTC
v_gene: TRBV5-1; d_gene: TRBD1; j_gene: TRBJ1-3; abundance: NA; CDR3aa: CASSSQGVSGNTIYF; CDR3nt: TGCGCCAGCAGCTCACAGGGGGTATCTGGAAACACCATATATTTT
v_gene: TRBV27; d_gene: TRBD1; j_gene: TRBJ2-6; abundance: NA; CDR3aa: CASSLGPTGTGANVLTF; CDR3nt: TGTGCCAGCAGTTTAGGGCCGACAGGGACTGGGGCCAACGTCCTGACTTTC
v_gene: TRBV29-1; d_gene: NA; j_gene: TRBJ2-1; abundance: NA; CDR3aa: CSVTAQPPRMRNEQFF; CDR3nt: TGCAGCGTTACTGCCCAGCCCCCTCGGATGAGGAATGAGCAGTTCTTC
v_gene: TRBV7-8; d_gene: NA; j_gene: TRBJ1-1; abundance: NA; CDR3aa: CASSLEGNRDNTEAFF; CDR3nt: TGTGCCAGCAGCCTAGAGGGCAACAGGGATAACACTGAAGCTTTCTTT
v_gene: TRBV25-1; d_gene: NA; j_gene: TRBJ2-6; abundance: NA; CDR3aa: CASSAWGSGANVLTF; CDR3nt: TGTGCCAGCAGTGCCTGGGGCTCTGGGGCCAACGTCCTGACTTTC
v_gene: TRBV11-2; d_gene: NA; j_gene: TRBJ1-2; abundance: NA; CDR3aa: CASSPKGGYTF; CDR3nt: TGTGCCAGCAGCCCCAAGGGGGGCTACACCTTT
v_gene: TRBV7-9; d_gene: TRBD2; j_gene: TRBJ2-1; abundance: NA; CDR3aa: CASSLGTSVGDNEQFF; CDR3nt: TGTGCCAGCAGCTTAGGGACTAGCGTAGGGGACAATGAGCAGTTCTTC
v_gene: TRBV30; d_gene: TRBD2; j_gene: TRBJ2-1; abundance: NA; CDR3aa: CAWSVWVAGVHEQFF; CDR3nt: TGTGCCTGGAGTGTATGGGTAGCGGGAGTCCATGAGCAGTTCTTC
v_gene: TRBV2; d_gene: NA; j_gene: TRBJ2-3; abundance: NA; CDR3aa: CASSVGLALHTQYF; CDR3nt: TGTGCCAGCAGTGTAGGGCTAGCTTTGCATACGCAGTATTTT
v_gene: TRBV4-3; d_gene: NA; j_gene: TRBJ2-1; abundance: NA; CDR3aa: CASSQGTPRLAPYNEQFF; CDR3nt: TGCGCCAGCAGCCAAGGCACCCCGAGGCTAGCGCCTTACAATGAGCAGTTCTTC
v_gene: TRBV28; d_gene: TRBD1; j_gene: TRBJ2-5; abundance: once; CDR3aa: CASSLPTGGQETQYF; CDR3nt: TGTGCCAGCAGTTTACCGACAGGGGGCCAAGAGACCCAGTACTTC
v_gene: TRBV7-3; d_gene: TRBD2; j_gene: TRBJ2-5; abundance: NA; CDR3aa: CASSLTRGTSGYQETQYF; CDR3nt: TGTGCCAGCAGCTTAACGAGGGGGACTAGCGGATACCAAGAGACCCAGTACTTC
v_gene: TRBV4-1; d_gene: NA; j_gene: TRBJ1-1; abundance: NA; CDR3aa: CASSQVRKVTNTEAFF; CDR3nt: TGCGCCAGCAGCCAAGTTAGGAAGGTTACGAACACTGAAGCTTTCTTT
v_gene: TRBV10-1; d_gene: TRBD2; j_gene: TRBJ2-5; abundance: NA; CDR3aa: CASSERQREEETQYF; CDR3nt: TGCGCCAGCAGTGAAAGACAGCGGGAAGAAGAGACCCAGTACTTC
v_gene: TRBV28; d_gene: NA; j_gene: TRBJ1-1; abundance: few; CDR3aa: CASSFHTEAFF; CDR3nt: TGTGCCAGCAGTTTCCATACTGAAGCTTTCTTT
v_gene: TRBV10-2; d_gene: TRBD2; j_gene: TRBJ2-3; abundance: NA; CDR3aa: CASSESLAGRTDTQYF; CDR3nt: TGCGCCAGCAGTGAGTCCCTAGCGGGACGCACAGATACGCAGTATTTT
v_gene: TRBV4-3; d_gene: TRBD2; j_gene: TRBJ2-3; abundance: NA; CDR3aa: CASSQDPSSGRLNTQYF; CDR3nt: TGCGCCAGCAGCCAAGATCCCTCCAGCGGGAGGTTAAATACGCAGTATTTT
v_gene: TRBV27; d_gene: NA; j_gene: TRBJ2-1; abundance: NA; CDR3aa: CASSFSGLTTMSSSGNYNEQFF; CDR3nt: TGTGCCAGCAGTTTCTCAGGACTAACTACAATGAGCAGTTCAGGTAACTACAATGAGCAGTTCTTC
v_gene: TRBV18; d_gene: NA; j_gene: TRBJ1-1; abundance: NA; CDR3aa: CASSLGRGYQDPEAFF; CDR3nt: TGTGCCAGCTCACTCGGACGGGGGTATCAGGATCCTGAAGCTTTCTTT
v_gene: TRBV19; d_gene: TRBD1; j_gene: TRBJ1-2; abundance: once; CDR3aa: CASTSRTGEGGYTF; CDR3nt: TGTGCCAGTACCAGTAGGACAGGGGAAGGTGGCTACACCTTC
v_gene: TRBV5-1; d_gene: TRBD1; j_gene: TRBJ1-1; abundance: NA; CDR3aa: CASSRATGQGASGPMNTEAFF; CDR3nt: TGCGCCAGCAGCCGAGCCACGGGACAGGGGGCCTCGGGCCCAATGAACACTGAAGCTTTCTTT
v_gene: TRBV29-1; d_gene: NA; j_gene: TRBJ2-7; abundance: NA; CDR3aa: CSVRQGTYEQYF; CDR3nt: TGCAGCGTTCGGCAGGGAACCTACGAGCAGTACTTC
v_gene: TRBV7-7; d_gene: TRBD1; j_gene: TRBJ2-5; abundance: NA; CDR3aa: CASSPDRVETQYF; CDR3nt: TGTGCTAGCAGCCCGGACAGGGTGGAGACCCAGTACTTC
v_gene: TRBV5-6; d_gene: NA; j_gene: TRBJ2-7; abundance: NA; CDR3aa: CASSSLDKGSTLYEQYF; CDR3nt: TGTGCCAGCAGCTCCCTGGACAAGGGATCGACTCTCTACGAGCAGTACTTC
v_gene: TRBV15; d_gene: NA; j_gene: TRBJ2-7; abundance: NA; CDR3aa: CATSRAGSPYEQYF; CDR3nt: TGTGCCACCAGCAGAGCGGGGTCGCCCTACGAGCAGTACTTC
v_gene: TRBV18; d_gene: TRBD2; j_gene: TRBJ2-1; abundance: NA; CDR3aa: CASSRSVAGGGNEQFF; CDR3nt: TGTGCCAGCTCACGGAGCGTGGCGGGAGGTGGAAATGAGCAGTTCTTC
v_gene: TRBV5-5; d_gene: TRBD2; j_gene: TRBJ2-7; abundance: NA; CDR3aa: CASSWGAGDHPYEQYF; CDR3nt: TGTGCCAGCAGTTGGGGAGCGGGAGACCACCCCTACGAGCAGTACTTC
v_gene: TRBV10-3; d_gene: NA; j_gene: TRBJ1-1; abundance: NA; CDR3aa: CAIRNGTQNTEAFF; CDR3nt: TGTGCCATCAGAAACGGGACACAGAACACTGAAGCTTTCTTT
v_gene: TRBV5-1; d_gene: TRBD2; j_gene: TRBJ2-3; abundance: NA; CDR3aa: CASSPLAGGINTQYF; CDR3nt: TGCGCCAGCAGCCCACTAGCGGGGGGGATTAATACGCAGTATTTT